The T cell receptor beta chain described here comes from a study of T cell responses to AZD1222 COVID-19 vaccine. The table came from immunoSEQ multiplex PCR; TCRdb's copy has only in-frame clones and leaves some out. There are more than 100,000 clones in the sample; 80% to 90% occur only once, and 20% to 25% lies in the top ten. This clone was observed a few times. The CDR3 is 12 amino acids. Germline values: CDR1 LGHNT, CDR2 FRNRAP. Trimming removed 8 bases from V and 0 bases from J, with 2 bases in between. The sequence was obtained from an adult in good health. This specimen consisted of peripheral blood, obtained on day 0 of AZD1222 vaccination. V usage is TRBV12-5 and J usage is TRBJ2-6; D is uncertain. The CDR3 DNA reads as TGTGCTAGTAGCTCTGGGGCCAACGTCCTGACTTTC. Amino acid sequence: CASSSGANVLTF.